This TCR beta chain was recovered during a study of technical replicates of blood from several donors. The assay was immunoSEQ multiplex PCR, and TCRdb's table has in-frame clones only and misses some. The sample holds around 80,000 clones; about 98% are singletons and the top ten take around 0.15%. This clone has just one count. Sequencing was carried out using T cells isolated from PBMCs. This TCR came from a human donor in good health.

The CDR3 DNA sequence: TGTGCTTGGATAGCGGGGGATACCTACAATGAGCAGTTCTTC. It yields the protein CAWIAGDTYNEQFF. The chain is built from TRBV2 and TRBJ2-1; 9 bases fit TRBD2. Germline V gene sequence: CDR1 SNHLY, CDR2 FYNNEI. CDR3 length equals 14 residues.